This is a list of T cell receptor beta chains from one sample in a study of control samples from healthy donors and cancer patients. TCRdb keeps only in-frame clones here, not all; method: immunoSEQ multiplex PCR. The sample holds over 70,000 clones, roughly 91% seen once. The sequenced sample was blood. The source is a woman aged 60-75 years in good health. CDR3s include the opening cysteine and the closing phenylalanine or tryptophan. The order of the fields is clone size, V gene, D gene, J gene, CDR3 DNA, CDR3 protein. The D gene is left open where the match is weak. Clone size is shown for a subset of rows, as once, few, many or a class of expanded clone.

NA	TRBV6-5	TRBD1	TRBJ2-1	TGTGCCAGCAAGGGACAGCTCGCCTACAATGAGCAGTTCTTC	CASKGQLAYNEQFF
NA	TRBV19	TRBD2	TRBJ2-2	TGTGCCAGTAGTATAGCGGGGGGTTCCACCGGGGAGCTGTTTTTT	CASSIAGGSTGELFF
NA	TRBV11-3	NA	TRBJ2-1	TGTGCCAGCAGCCCTGGAGGGAATGAGCAGTTCTTC	CASSPGGNEQFF
NA	TRBV24-1	TRBD2	TRBJ2-7	TGTGCCACCAGTGATCCCGGACTAGCGGGGCATTACGAGCAGTACTTC	CATSDPGLAGHYEQYF
NA	TRBV19	NA	TRBJ1-4	TGTGCCAGTAGTCTGGGTAACGAAAAACTGTTTTTT	CASSLGNEKLFF
NA	TRBV5-1	TRBD1	TRBJ2-3	TGCGCCAGCAGCTACCAGGGGGTTCCCAACACAGATACGCAGTATTTT	CASSYQGVPNTDTQYF
NA	TRBV15	NA	TRBJ2-3	TGTGCCACCAGCATGGGTGCAGATACGCAGTATTTT	CATSMGADTQYF
once	TRBV11-2	NA	TRBJ2-6	TGTGCCAGCTTGGGCAGGGCCTCTGGGGCCAACGTCCTGACTTTC	CASLGRASGANVLTF
NA	TRBV7-6	NA	TRBJ2-6	TGTGCCAGCAGCTTAGGCCCAAACCCTGGGGCCAACGTCCTGACTTTC	CASSLGPNPGANVLTF
NA	TRBV6-6	NA	TRBJ2-1	TGTGCCAGCAGTTATCTCTCCGGACAGCTCAATGAGCAGTTCTTC	CASSYLSGQLNEQFF
NA	TRBV7-2	NA	TRBJ2-1	TGTGCCAGCAGCTTACAGTGGGGTTTCAGCTCCTACAATGAGCAGTTCTTC	CASSLQWGFSSYNEQFF
NA	TRBV18	NA	TRBJ1-2	TGTGCCAGCTCACCCAGAGGGTTCTATGGCTACACCTTC	CASSPRGFYGYTF
NA	TRBV6-6	TRBD1	TRBJ2-4	TGTGCCAGCAGCGGGACAGTGAGCATTCAGTACTTC	CASSGTVSIQYF
NA	TRBV5-8	NA	TRBJ2-1	TGTGCCAGCAGCTTTGGGGGAAGCTCCTACAATGAGCAGTTCTTC	CASSFGGSSYNEQFF
NA	TRBV13	TRBD2	TRBJ2-7	TGTGCCAGCAGCTTGGGGACTAGCGGGGGGGTTCGGTACGAGCAGTACTTC	CASSLGTSGGVRYEQYF